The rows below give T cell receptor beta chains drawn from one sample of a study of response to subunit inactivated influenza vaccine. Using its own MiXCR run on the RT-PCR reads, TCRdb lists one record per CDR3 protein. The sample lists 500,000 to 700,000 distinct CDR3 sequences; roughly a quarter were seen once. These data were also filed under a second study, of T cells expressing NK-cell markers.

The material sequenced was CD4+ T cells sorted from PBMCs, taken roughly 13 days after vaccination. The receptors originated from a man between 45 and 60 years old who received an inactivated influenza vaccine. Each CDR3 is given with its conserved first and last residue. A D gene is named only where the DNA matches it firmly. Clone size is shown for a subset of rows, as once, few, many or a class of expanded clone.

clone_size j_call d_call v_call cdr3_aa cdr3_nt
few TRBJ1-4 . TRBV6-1 CASRDGSSNEKLFF TGTGCCAGCAGAGACGGGAGCTCTAATGAAAAACTGTTTTTT
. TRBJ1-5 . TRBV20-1 CSAKRTSSNQPQHF TGCAGTGCTAAAAGGACGTCTAGCAATCAGCCCCAGCATTTT
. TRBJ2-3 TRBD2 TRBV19 CASSQRYTSASTDTQYF TGTGCCAGTAGTCAACGCTATACTAGCGCTAGCACAGATACGCAGTATTTT
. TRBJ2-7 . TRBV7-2 CASSLAPGQYEQYF TGTGCCAGCAGCTTAGCTCCCGGACAGTACGAGCAGTACTTC
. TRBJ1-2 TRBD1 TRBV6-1 CASSESGGWDYGYTF TGTGCCAGCAGTGAATCAGGGGGCTGGGACTATGGCTACACCTTC
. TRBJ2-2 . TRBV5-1 CASSGGQLTGELFF TGCGCCAGCAGCGGCGGACAATTAACCGGGGAGCTGTTTTTT
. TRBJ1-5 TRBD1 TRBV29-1 CSAETGGNQPQHF TGCAGCGCCGAGACAGGGGGCAATCAGCCCCAGCATTTT
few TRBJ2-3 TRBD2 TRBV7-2 CASSSQSGGTDTQYF TGTGCCAGCAGCTCCCAAAGCGGGGGCACAGATACGCAGTATTTT
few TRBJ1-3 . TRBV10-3 CAISESNYSGNTIYF TGTGCCATCAGTGAGTCTAATTACTCTGGAAACACCATATATTTT
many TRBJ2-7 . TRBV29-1 CSVRASSYEQYF TGCAGCGTTCGCGCCAGCTCCTACGAGCAGTACTTC
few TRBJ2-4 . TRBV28 CASSLVWGRAKNIQYF TGTGCCAGCAGTTTGGTTTGGGGGCGGGCCAAAAACATTCAGTACTTC
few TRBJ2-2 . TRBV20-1 CSASRGVNTGELFF TGCAGTGCGTCCAGGGGTGTAAACACCGGGGAGCTGTTTTTT
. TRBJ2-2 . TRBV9 CASSRGLSVVVDTGELFF TGTGCCAGCTCCCGCGGGTTAAGCGTAGTGGTGGACACCGGGGAGCTGTTTTTT
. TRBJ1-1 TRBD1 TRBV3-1 CASSQGQGWNTEAFF TGTGCCAGCAGCCAAGGACAGGGGTGGAACACTGAAGCTTTCTTT
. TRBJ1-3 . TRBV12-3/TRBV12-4 CASRATGSSGNTIYF TGTGCCAGCAGAGCCACAGGGTCGTCTGGAAACACCATATATTTT
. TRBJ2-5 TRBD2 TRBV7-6 CASSLVGLAGETQYF TGTGCCAGCAGCTTAGTGGGACTAGCGGGAGAGACCCAGTACTTC
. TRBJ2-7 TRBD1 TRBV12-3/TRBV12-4 CASSTGTGVNYEQYF TGTGCCAGCAGTACCGGGACAGGGGTTAATTACGAGCAGTACTTC